This TCR beta chain was obtained from a study of blood T cell repertoires in COVID-19 (dated by TCRdb to 2020 to 2022). As for the study more broadly: Samples covering the acute and convalescent phases of COVID-19 were provided by collaborators in the United States, Italy and Spain. A freely available public database, intended as a resource for researchers studying the immune response to SARS-CoV-2, is where the repertoires were released. Nearly every sample came with metadata listing a de-identified subject ID, COVID-19 status, age in years and sex. Where available, HLA class I and class II types were taken from metadata supplied by the sample provider and were not determined by assay-based typing. The samples were drawn from the first 160 participants of the ongoing ImmuneRACE study and from 950 to 1,500 subjects provided by 6 global collaborators. The material from the prospective study consisted of cDNA or gDNA derived from T cells, B-cell-depleted T cells, or PBMCs. Deeply sampled blood TCRbeta repertoires from subjects exposed to, actively infected with, or recovered from COVID-19 were included in the dataset. Study-wide conclusions, independent of this receptor: How much clinical and demographic metadata was included differed by source and by participant, and the metadata was provided uncurated.

Notes on this clone: Its antigen is still unknown. Base quality data are lacking; no much larger clone is found one base away.

Enrolling through a virtual design, the prospective study's participants ranged in age from about 18 to 89 years and lived across more than 20 United States geographic areas. In the prospective study, participants were assigned to cohorts based on the clinical history participants reported in a screening survey and a study questionnaire. Mobile phlebotomists in the prospective study collected whole blood, serum and a nasopharyngeal or oropharyngeal swab from every participant. Over an approximately two-month period, participants in the prospective study had the option of providing additional blood draws and questionnaires. Blood samples from the prospective study were shipped frozen or at room temperature prior to DNA extraction. Spanning cysteine to phenylalanine, the CDR3 consists of 12 amino acids. Of the read, only the CDR3 DNA is kept; its 36 bases are in frame from base 1. CDR1 and CDR2, per the germline V gene, are SGDLS and YYNGEE. Germline trimming: 7 bases from V, 1 base from J; junction bases outside gene matches: 1.

TCRbeta CDR3 regions were amplified from genomic DNA by means of the immunoSEQ Assay, a bias-controlled multiplex PCR. Processing in the source paper ran as follows. Within the assay, amplification of reference gene primers was used to estimate how many nucleated cells each sample contained. Sequence reads were collapsed and filtered to measure the absolute abundance of every unique TCRbeta CDR3 rearrangement. For each sample, productive Simpson clonality was calculated as the square root of Simpson's diversity index across productive rearrangements. Imported from immuneACCESS, the table was reduced by TCRdb to in-frame sequences with V and J called. These copies leave out some clones; in studies compared against another copy, an unresolved V gene accounts for under half, and the cause of the remainder is not known. V, J and clone size derive from that table, while D and trimming were established from the DNA sequence. In all, the sample holds 400,000 or so clones, and nearly 90% of those were seen once. The ten largest account for approximately 2% of the sample.

Material: PBMCs or T cells enriched from blood (not recorded which). The sequence was obtained from a woman between 40 and 55 years old with acute COVID-19. The chain uses TRBV9 and TRBJ1-2, and 7 bases in between align with TRBD1. The CDR3 protein sequence reads: CASGTVNYGYTF. The DNA reads TGTGCCAGCGGGACAGTTAACTATGGCTACACCTTC.